The sequence of this T cell receptor beta chain was determined in a study of beta chain features in type 1 diabetes. General study points: All four CD4+ subsets of Type 1 diabetes patients contained TCRB CDR3s that were moderately but significantly shorter. Diminished insertions and augmented deletions at VDJ junctions characterized type 1 diabetes patients.

What was sequenced were expressed TCRB transcripts, since all of the isolated RNA had been reverse transcribed. TCRdb's copy holds only in-frame clones and misses some; the assay was immunoSEQ multiplex PCR. This table has about 160,000 clones, around 8.3% appearing once. This clone was counted a few times. What it binds is unknown. Per donor, one heparinised blood draw averaged roughly 120 mL. The sample taken for sequencing was central memory CD4+ T cells from blood. The sequence was collected from a woman aged 18-29 years with type 1 diabetes.

DNA of the CDR3: TGTGCCAGCAGCCGCGGGGTGAACACTGAAGCTTTCTTT. Its protein product is CASSRGVNTEAFF. The V call is TRBV11-3, the J call TRBJ1-1; the D is unclear. The germline gives CDR1 SGHNT, CDR2 YENEEA. CDR3 size: 13 residues. Trimming stripped 5 bases from V and 0 bases from J, with 7 bases between. Full variable domain (rest looked up from reference TRBV11-3 and TRBJ1-1): EAGVVQSPRYKIIEKKQPVAFWCNPISGHNTLYWYLQNLGQGPELLIRYENEEAVDDSQLPKDRFSAERLKGVDSTLKIQPAELGDSAVYLCASSRGVNTEAFFGQGTRLTVV.